This T cell receptor (beta chain) was captured in a study of CD8 T cells in ankylosing spondylitis. To note about this clonotype: One junction end does not reproduce the germline sequence, and a read error may be involved.

Via MiXCR, TCRdb re-called the 5' RACE reads, giving one row per CDR3 protein. The profile shows around 130,000 distinct CDR3 sequences, roughly 15% of them singletons. The CDR3 is made up of 17 amino acids. Germline V gene lookup returns CDR1 DFQATT and CDR2 SNEGSKA (reference sequence). The sequence came from a female donor with ankylosing spondylitis or in good health (not recorded which). The chain carries TRBV20-1 and TRBJ2-1; TRBD2 matches 15 bases. Specimen: blood, either unsorted or a sorted T cell fraction (not recorded which). CDR3 residues: CCATRTSGRAYGDEQFF. CDR3 nucleotides: TGCTGTGCTACAAGGACTAGCGGGAGGGCCTATGGGGATGAGCAGTTCTTC.